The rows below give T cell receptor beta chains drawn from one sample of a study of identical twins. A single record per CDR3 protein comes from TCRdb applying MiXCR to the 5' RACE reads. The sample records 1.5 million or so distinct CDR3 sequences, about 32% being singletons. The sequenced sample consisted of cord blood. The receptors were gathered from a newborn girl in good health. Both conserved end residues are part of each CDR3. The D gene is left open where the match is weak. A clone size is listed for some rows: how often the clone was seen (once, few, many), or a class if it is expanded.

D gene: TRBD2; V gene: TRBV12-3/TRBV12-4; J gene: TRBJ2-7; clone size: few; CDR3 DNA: TGTGCCAGCAGTTTTGCGCTTGGGGAGGGGAGGAATTACGAGCAGTACTTC; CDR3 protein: CASSFALGEGRNYEQYF
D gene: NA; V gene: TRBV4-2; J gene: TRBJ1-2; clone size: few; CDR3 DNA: TGTGCCAGCAGGAAGGAAGCTAACTATGGCTACACCTTC; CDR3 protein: CASRKEANYGYTF
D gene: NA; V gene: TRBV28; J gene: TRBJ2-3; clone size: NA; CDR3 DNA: TGTGCCAGCAGCCCCTATGGCAGGGGGGAAGATACGCAGTATTTT; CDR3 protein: CASSPYGRGEDTQYF
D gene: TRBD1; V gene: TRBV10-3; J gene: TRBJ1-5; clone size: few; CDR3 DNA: TGTGCCACCCTCAGTAAGTCGAAACGGGACAGGGGGTTTTTCGGCAATCAGCCCCAGCATTTT; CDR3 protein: CATLSKSKRDRGFFGNQPQHF
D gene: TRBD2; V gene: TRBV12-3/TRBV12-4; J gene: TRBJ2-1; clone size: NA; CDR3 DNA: TGTGCCAGCAGTTCGTGGACTAGCGGGTACAATGAGCAGTTCTTC; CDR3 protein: CASSSWTSGYNEQFF
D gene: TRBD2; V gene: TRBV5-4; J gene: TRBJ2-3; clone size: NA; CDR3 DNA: TGTGCCAGCAGGATCCTAGCGGCAGATACGCAGTATTTT; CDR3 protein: CASRILAADTQYF
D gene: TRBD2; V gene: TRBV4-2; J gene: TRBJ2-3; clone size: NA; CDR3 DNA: TGTGCCAGCAGCCAAGTCCTCACGGGGGGAAACACAGATACGCAGTATTTT; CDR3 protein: CASSQVLTGGNTDTQYF
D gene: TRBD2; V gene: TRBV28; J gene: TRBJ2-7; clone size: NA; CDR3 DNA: TGTGCCAGTCAAAGACCGGGACTAGCGGGCTACGAGCAGTACTTC; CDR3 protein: CASQRPGLAGYEQYF
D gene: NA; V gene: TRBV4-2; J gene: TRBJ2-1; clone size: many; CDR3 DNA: TGTGCCAGCAGCCAAGATTCGGCGGGACCCTCGACGGATGAGCAGTTCTTC; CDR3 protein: CASSQDSAGPSTDEQFF
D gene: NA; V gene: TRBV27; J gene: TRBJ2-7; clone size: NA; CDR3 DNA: TGTGCCAGCAGTTCCCCCGCAGGGAGGACCGAGCAGTACTTC; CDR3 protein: CASSSPAGRTEQYF
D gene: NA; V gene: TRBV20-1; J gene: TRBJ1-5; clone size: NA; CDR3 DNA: TGCAGTGCTAGAGATGTTCGGGGTAGCAATCAGCCCCAGCATTTT; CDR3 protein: CSARDVRGSNQPQHF
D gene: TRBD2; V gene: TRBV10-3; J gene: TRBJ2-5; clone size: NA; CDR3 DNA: TGTGCCATCAGTGCCCGGACTAGCGGGAGTGGGGATGAGCAGTACTTC; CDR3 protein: CAISARTSGSGDEQYF
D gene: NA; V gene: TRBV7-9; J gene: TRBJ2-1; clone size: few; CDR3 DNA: TGTGCCAGCAGCTTAGCGCAGGTGGGGGGCTCCTACAATGAGCAGTTCTTC; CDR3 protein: CASSLAQVGGSYNEQFF
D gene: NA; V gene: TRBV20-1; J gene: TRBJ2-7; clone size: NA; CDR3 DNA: TGCAGTGCCGTAGCGGGGACAGGCTACGAGCAGTACTTC; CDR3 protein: CSAVAGTGYEQYF
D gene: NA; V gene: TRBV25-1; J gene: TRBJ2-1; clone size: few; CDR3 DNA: TGTGCCAGCACCCAAGGAACCGAGCAGTTCTTC; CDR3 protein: CASTQGTEQFF
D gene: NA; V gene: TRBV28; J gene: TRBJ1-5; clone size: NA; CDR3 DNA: TGTGCCAGCAGTCGAAGACAGGACTGGGGCAATCAGCCCCAGCATTTT; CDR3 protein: CASSRRQDWGNQPQHF
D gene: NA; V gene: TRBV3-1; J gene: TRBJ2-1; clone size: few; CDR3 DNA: TGTGCCAGCAGCCAAGAACTTCGCGATGAGCAGTTCTTC; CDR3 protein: CASSQELRDEQFF
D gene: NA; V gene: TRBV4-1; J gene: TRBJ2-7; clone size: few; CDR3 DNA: TGCGCCAGCAGCCACTTAACCGGGAGAAGCTACGAGCAGTACTTC; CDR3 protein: CASSHLTGRSYEQYF
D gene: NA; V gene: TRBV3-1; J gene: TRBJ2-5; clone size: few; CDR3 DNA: TGTGCCAGCAGCCAAGATACCCATATGAAGCAGTACTTC; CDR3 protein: CASSQDTHMKQYF
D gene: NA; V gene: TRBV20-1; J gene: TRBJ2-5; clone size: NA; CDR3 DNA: TGCAGTGCTAGAGAGTTGGGGGTTCCCCAAGAGACCCAGTACTTC; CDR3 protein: CSARELGVPQETQYF
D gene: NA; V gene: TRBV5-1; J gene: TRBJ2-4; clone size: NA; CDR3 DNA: TGCGCCAGCAGCTTGGCCGGAGGCCACAAAAACATTCAGTACTTC; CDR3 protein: CASSLAGGHKNIQYF
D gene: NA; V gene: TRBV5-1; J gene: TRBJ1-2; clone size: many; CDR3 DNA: TGCGCCAGCAGCCCAGGGTCAAGATATGGCTACACCTTC; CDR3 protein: CASSPGSRYGYTF
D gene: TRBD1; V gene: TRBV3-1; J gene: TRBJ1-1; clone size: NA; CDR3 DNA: TGTGCCAGCAGCCACCCGGGACAGGGTCTTAGTGGAGCTTTCTTT; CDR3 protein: CASSHPGQGLSGAFF
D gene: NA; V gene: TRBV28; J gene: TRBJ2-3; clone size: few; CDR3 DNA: TGTGCCAGCATTAGTCGAGACGGCACAGATACGCAGTATTTT; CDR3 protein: CASISRDGTDTQYF
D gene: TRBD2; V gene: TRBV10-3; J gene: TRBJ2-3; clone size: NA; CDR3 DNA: TGTGCCATCAGTGTTACTAGCGGGGGCACAGATACGCAGTATTTT; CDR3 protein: CAISVTSGGTDTQYF
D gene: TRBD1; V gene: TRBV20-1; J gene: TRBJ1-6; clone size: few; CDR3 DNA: TGCAGTGCTGTTCGACAGGGCCCGAATTCACCCCTCCACTTT; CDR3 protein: CSAVRQGPNSPLHF
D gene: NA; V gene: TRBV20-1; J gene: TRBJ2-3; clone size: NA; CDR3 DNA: TGCAGTGTCCTGGACGGTAGCACAGATACGCAGTATTTT; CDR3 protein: CSVLDGSTDTQYF
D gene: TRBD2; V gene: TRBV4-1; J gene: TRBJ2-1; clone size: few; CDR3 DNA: TGCGCCAGCAGCCAAGGTCTAGCGGGAGACGGTGAGCAGTTCTTC; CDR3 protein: CASSQGLAGDGEQFF
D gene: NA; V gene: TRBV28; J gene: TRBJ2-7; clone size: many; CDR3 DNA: TGTGCCAGCAGTCCCGTTCTGCGGTACGAGCAGTACTTC; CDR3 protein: CASSPVLRYEQYF
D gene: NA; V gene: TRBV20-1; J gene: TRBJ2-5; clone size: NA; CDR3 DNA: TGCAGTGCTAGAGCGGAAGTTCGACGGGGCCTGCAAGGAGGCGAGACCCAGTACTTC; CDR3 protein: CSARAEVRRGLQGGETQYF
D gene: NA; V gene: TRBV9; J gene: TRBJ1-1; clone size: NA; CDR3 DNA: TGTGCCAGCAGGGGGAACCGCCCAGAAGCTTTCTTT; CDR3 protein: CASRGNRPEAFF
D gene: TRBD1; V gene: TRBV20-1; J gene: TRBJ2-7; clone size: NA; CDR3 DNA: TGCAGTGCCATCCCGGGACAGGCTCCTCGGGAGCAGTACTTC; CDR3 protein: CSAIPGQAPREQYF
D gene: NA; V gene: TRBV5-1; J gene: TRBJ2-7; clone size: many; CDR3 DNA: TGCGCCAGCAGCCCTAGTGGTTACTACGAGCAGTACTTC; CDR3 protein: CASSPSGYYEQYF
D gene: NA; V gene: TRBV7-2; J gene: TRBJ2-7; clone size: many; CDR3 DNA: TGTGCCAGCAGCTTAGTTGCTAGCGCCTCCTACGAGCAGTACTTC; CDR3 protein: CASSLVASASYEQYF
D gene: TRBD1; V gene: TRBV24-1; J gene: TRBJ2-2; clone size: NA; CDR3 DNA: TGTGCCATCATTCAAGGGGGCGTATCGAACACCGGGGAGCTGTTTTTT; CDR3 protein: CAIIQGGVSNTGELFF